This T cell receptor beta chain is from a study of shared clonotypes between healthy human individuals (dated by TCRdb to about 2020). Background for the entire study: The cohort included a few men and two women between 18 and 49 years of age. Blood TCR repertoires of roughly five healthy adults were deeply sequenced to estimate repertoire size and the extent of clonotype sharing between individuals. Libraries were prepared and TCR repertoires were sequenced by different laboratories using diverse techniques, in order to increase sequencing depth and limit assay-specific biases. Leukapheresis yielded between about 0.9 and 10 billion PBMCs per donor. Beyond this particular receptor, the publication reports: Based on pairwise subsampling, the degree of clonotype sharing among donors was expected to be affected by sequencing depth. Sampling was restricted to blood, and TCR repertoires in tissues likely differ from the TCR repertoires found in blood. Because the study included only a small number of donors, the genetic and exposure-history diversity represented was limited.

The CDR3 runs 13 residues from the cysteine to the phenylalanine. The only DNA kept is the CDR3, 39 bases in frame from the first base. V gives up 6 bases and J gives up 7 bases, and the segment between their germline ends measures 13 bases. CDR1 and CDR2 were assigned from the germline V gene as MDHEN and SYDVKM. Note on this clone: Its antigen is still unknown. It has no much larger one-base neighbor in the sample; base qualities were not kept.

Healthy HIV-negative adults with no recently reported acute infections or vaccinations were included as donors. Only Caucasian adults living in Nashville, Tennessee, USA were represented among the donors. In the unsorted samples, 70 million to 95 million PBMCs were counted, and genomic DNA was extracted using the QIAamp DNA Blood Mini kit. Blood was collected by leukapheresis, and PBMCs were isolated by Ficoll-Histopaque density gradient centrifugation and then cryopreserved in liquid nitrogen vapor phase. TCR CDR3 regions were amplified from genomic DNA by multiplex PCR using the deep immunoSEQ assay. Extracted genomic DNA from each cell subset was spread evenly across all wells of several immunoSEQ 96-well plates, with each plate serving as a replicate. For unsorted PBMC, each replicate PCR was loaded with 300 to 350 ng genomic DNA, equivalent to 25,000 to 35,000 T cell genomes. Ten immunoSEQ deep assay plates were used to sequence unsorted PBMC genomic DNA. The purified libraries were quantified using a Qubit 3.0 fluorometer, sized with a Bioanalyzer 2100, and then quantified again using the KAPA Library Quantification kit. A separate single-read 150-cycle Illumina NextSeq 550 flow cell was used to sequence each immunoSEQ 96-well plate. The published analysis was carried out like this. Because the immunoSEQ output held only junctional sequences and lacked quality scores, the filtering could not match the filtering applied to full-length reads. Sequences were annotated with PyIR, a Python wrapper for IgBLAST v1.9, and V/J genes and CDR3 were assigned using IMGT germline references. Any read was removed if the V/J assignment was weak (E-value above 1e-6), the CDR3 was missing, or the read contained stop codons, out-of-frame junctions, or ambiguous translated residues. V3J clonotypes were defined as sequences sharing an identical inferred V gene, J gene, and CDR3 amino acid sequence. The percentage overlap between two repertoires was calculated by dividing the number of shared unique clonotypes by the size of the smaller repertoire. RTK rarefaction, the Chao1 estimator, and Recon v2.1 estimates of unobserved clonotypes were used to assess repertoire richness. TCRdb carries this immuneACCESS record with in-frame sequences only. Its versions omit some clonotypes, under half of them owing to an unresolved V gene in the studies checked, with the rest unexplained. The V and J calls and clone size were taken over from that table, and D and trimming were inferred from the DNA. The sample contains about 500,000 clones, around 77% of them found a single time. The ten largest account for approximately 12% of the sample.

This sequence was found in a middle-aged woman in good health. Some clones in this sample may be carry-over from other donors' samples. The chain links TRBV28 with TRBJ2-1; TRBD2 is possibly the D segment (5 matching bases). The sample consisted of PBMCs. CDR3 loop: CASSPRGYNEQFF. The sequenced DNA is TGTGCCAGCAGCCCGCGCGGGTATAATGAGCAGTTCTTC.